This TCR beta chain was captured by sequencing in a study of neurological immune-mediated disorders. Study results and limitations: Patients with HTLV-1-associated myelopathy had the highest level of TCR clonal expansion, whereas patients with multiple sclerosis had the lowest level, falling beneath the level found in healthy controls. Private repertoires in all groups were suggested by the absence of shared CDR3 amino acid sequences among expanded clones across subjects.

Synthesis of cDNA was accomplished via 5'RACE employing 10-nucleotide random UMIs. Via MiXCR, TCRdb re-called the 5' RACE reads, giving one row per CDR3 protein. Here the sample spans roughly 80,000 distinct CDR3 sequences, more than 15% being singletons. This clonotype has ten or more counts. Its antigen is undetermined. After removal of 6 bases from V and 2 bases from J, the junction contained 9 bases not matched to a gene. Germline CDR1 and CDR2: MNHEY and SMNVEV (reference sequence). The CDR3 spans 15 residues. The chain is built from TRBV27 and TRBJ2-7; 8 nucleotides line up with TRBD1. The sequenced sample consisted of PBMCs. The TCR sequence derives from a woman between 40 and 50 years old in good health. The CDR3 spells CASRLTGTGAYEQYF. The CDR3 bases are TGTGCCAGCAGACTAACCGGGACAGGAGCCTACGAGCAGTACTTC.